This T cell receptor (beta chain) is drawn from a study of blood T cell repertoires in COVID-19. Study-level information: Specimens from acute and convalescent COVID-19 originated in the United States, Italy and Spain.

V lost 7 bases and J lost 1; bases outside the gene matches: 3. There are 14 residues in the CDR3. Germline lookup yields CDR1 MDHEN and CDR2 SYDVKM. Assay used: immunoSEQ multiplex PCR; TCRdb lists only in-frame clones, some missing. The table shows 90,000 to 120,000 clones, with less than 85% occurring only once. The sequence derives from a woman aged 35 to 49 with acute or convalescent COVID-19. This chain joins TRBV28 and TRBJ1-4; 7 bases match TRBD1. The specimen was peripheral blood. This CDR3 is CASNQGGTNEKLFF. CDR3 DNA sequence: TGTGCCAGCAATCAGGGGGGAACTAATGAAAAACTGTTTTTT.